This TCR beta chain was documented in a study of long-term antiretroviral therapy in people with HIV. At the survey level, the v3.0 immunoSEQ assay was run. TCRdb's copy holds only in-frame clones and misses some; the assay was immunoSEQ multiplex PCR. This sample has 20,000 to 30,000 clones, with about 91% found just once. This CDR3 has 15 residues. V dropped 1 base and J dropped 0 bases, with 10 bases sitting between them. Germline CDR1 reads SNHLY; CDR2 reads FYNNEI. There are a few counts of this clone. This chain uses TRBV2 with TRBJ2-7; tentatively, D is TRBD1 (5 bases). Specimen: unsorted PBMCs, collected 1.8 years before starting antiretroviral therapy. This clonotype originated in a man over 45 with HIV. CDR3 region: CASSEEPQGSYEQYF. The CDR3 DNA sequence: TGTGCCAGCAGTGAAGAACCCCAGGGCTCCTACGAGCAGTACTTC. Drawing the rest from reference TRBV2 and TRBJ2-7, the complete variable domain is EPEVTQTPSHQVTQMGQEVILRCVPISNHLYFYWYRQILGQKVEFLVSFYNNEISEKSEIFDDQFSVERPDGSNFTLKIRSTKLEDSAMYFCASSEEPQGSYEQYFGPGTRLTVT.